The subject of this entry is one T cell receptor (beta chain). Antigen unknown. The data derive from a study of T cell repertoires in cytomegalovirus infection. Looking at the study overall: The authors relied on CMV epitopes, both recently identified HLA-C-restricted and well-studied HLA-B-restricted. Public TCR beta signatures marked donors with CMV infection and the matching HLA. Study-wide points: The study found HLA-C-restricted CMV-specific TCR beta clonotypes dominating the ex vivo response.

TCRdb used MiXCR to reprocess the reads, holding one entry per CDR3 protein. The profile shows approximately 110,000 distinct CDR3 sequences, 30% of them singletons. Sequencing used CD8+ T cells from cultured PBMCs, obtained from culture after CMV antigen stimulation. The receptor's source is a human donor in good health (CMV status not recorded). Some clones in this sample may be carry-over from other donors' samples.

The CDR3 DNA reads as TGCAGTGCTAAAAAAGGACCTAGCACAGATACGCAGTATTTT. Its translation is CSAKKGPSTDTQYF. The chain joins TRBV20-1 to TRBJ2-3; D unresolved. Trimming pared 4 bases from V and 0 bases from J, leaving 11 bases between. This CDR3 is built from 14 residues. From germline, CDR1 is DFQATT and CDR2 SNEGSKA (reference sequence).